This is a list of T cell receptor beta chains from one sample in a study of read filtering for tumor transcriptome and immune sequencing. A single record per CDR3 protein comes from TCRdb applying MiXCR to the reads. In the table there are some 140,000 distinct CDR3 sequences, about 12% of which are singletons. Sequencing was performed on a population of CD138-negative cells sorted from bone marrow. Every receptor here comes from a donor aged 40 or over with multiple myeloma. Both conserved end residues are part of each CDR3. The D gene is left open where the match is weak. Where a row states a size, it is once, few, many or the class of an expanded clone; other rows omit it.

many,TRBV5-1,-,TRBJ2-3,TGCGCCAGCAGCTTGGGGACTAGCACAGATACGCAGTATTTT,CASSLGTSTDTQYF
-,TRBV7-2,TRBD1,TRBJ1-6,TGTGCCAGCAGCAGACAGGGACTTGGTAATTCACCCCACCACTTT,CASSRQGLGNSPHHF
-,TRBV7-3,-,TRBJ2-1,TGTGCCAGCAGCCCCGCCGACTCGGCACAGCAGTTCTTC,CASSPADSAQQFF
-,TRBV6-2/TRBV6-3,TRBD2,TRBJ2-1,TGTGCCAGCAGTTACATCATTAGCGGGAGCTCCTACAATGAGCAGTTCTTC,CASSYIISGSSYNEQFF
many,TRBV18,-,TRBJ1-1,TGTGCCAGCTCAACCGACGAGGGCACTGAAGCTTTCTTT,CASSTDEGTEAFF
-,TRBV4-3,-,TRBJ1-2,TGCGCCAGCAGCCAAGTAGTTGGATATGGCTACACCTTC,CASSQVVGYGYTF
-,TRBV2,-,TRBJ2-1,TGTGCCAACGTCGGCCCCACAGACTCCTACAATGAGCAGTTCTTC,CANVGPTDSYNEQFF
many,TRBV12-3/TRBV12-4,-,TRBJ1-2,TGTGCCAGCAGTTTAGCGGGAGGGCGGGATGGCTACACCTTC,CASSLAGGRDGYTF
many,TRBV29-1,-,TRBJ2-3,TGCAGCGTGAGGACTGTCGCTAGCACAGATACGCAGTATTTT,CSVRTVASTDTQYF
many,TRBV3-1,-,TRBJ2-7,TGTGCCAGCAGCCAACCAGGGGAGTTCGAGCAGTACTTC,CASSQPGEFEQYF
few,TRBV12-3/TRBV12-4,-,TRBJ2-1,TGTGCCAGCAGTGGGGGAGGAGGCCACACCTACAATGAGCAGTTCTTC,CASSGGGGHTYNEQFF
many,TRBV19,-,TRBJ2-1,TGTGCCAGTAGCACAACAAGGGTCCAGGCCAATGAGCAGTTCTTC,CASSTTRVQANEQFF
many,TRBV27,-,TRBJ1-2,TGTGCCAGCAGTTCGGCTGGAGCTACCCAAAGCTACACCTTC,CASSSAGATQSYTF
many,TRBV4-1,-,TRBJ2-1,TGCGCCAGCAGCCAAGACAAGAGCTCCTACAATGAGCAGTTCTTC,CASSQDKSSYNEQFF
-,TRBV21-1,-,TRBJ2-2,TGTGCCAGCAGCAAAGAAAAGGGACTAGCGGGAGGCAGGGCCGGGGAGCTGTTTTTT,CASSKEKGLAGGRAGELFF
-,TRBV7-9,-,TRBJ2-7,TGTGCCAGCAGCCCCAGGGACAAGCCCTACGAGCAGTACTTC,CASSPRDKPYEQYF